A selection of T cell receptor beta chains follows, all from one sample in a study of T-cell memory formation after mild COVID-19. TCRdb ran MiXCR on the 5' RACE reads and lists one entry per CDR3 protein. The table records hundreds of thousands of distinct CDR3 sequences, 15% to 20% of them present only once. The sample comprised PBMCs or a T cell subset sorted from them (not recorded which). Every receptor here comes from an adult woman who had mild COVID-19 (a few samples of this study predate the infection). Cell type and time point are not known. The CDR3 runs from the conserved cysteine through the conserved F or W. D genes are given only for firm matches. Expanded clones get a size class; other rows say once, few or many, or leave the size out.

CDR3nt: TGTGCCAGTTGTAAGGACTACAATGAGCAGTTCTTC; CDR3aa: CASCKDYNEQFF; j_gene: TRBJ2-1; v_gene: TRBV6-2/TRBV6-3; abundance: -; d_gene: -
CDR3nt: TGTGCCAGTACCCCAATTCGACACGGTGGGGGCTACACCTTC; CDR3aa: CASTPIRHGGGYTF; j_gene: TRBJ1-2; v_gene: TRBV19; abundance: -; d_gene: -
CDR3nt: TGTGCCATCAGCCATGGGGGGGCAGAGGATACGCAGTATTTT; CDR3aa: CAISHGGAEDTQYF; j_gene: TRBJ2-3; v_gene: TRBV10-3; abundance: many; d_gene: -
CDR3nt: TGCGCCAGCAGCTTGGATGGGGGCGCGGGCACCGGGGAGCTGTTTTTT; CDR3aa: CASSLDGGAGTGELFF; j_gene: TRBJ2-2; v_gene: TRBV5-1; abundance: few; d_gene: -
CDR3nt: TGCGCCAGCAGCCAGGGGACTAGCGGGAGGGCGGCCGGGGAGCTGTTTTTT; CDR3aa: CASSQGTSGRAAGELFF; j_gene: TRBJ2-2; v_gene: TRBV4-3; abundance: -; d_gene: TRBD2
CDR3nt: TGTGCCAGCAGTTTGGTACTCCCCGCGGATGAGCAGTTCTTC; CDR3aa: CASSLVLPADEQFF; j_gene: TRBJ2-1; v_gene: TRBV28; abundance: -; d_gene: -
CDR3nt: TGTGCCATCAGCCGGACTAGCGGACTTCCCTACGAGCAGTACTTC; CDR3aa: CAISRTSGLPYEQYF; j_gene: TRBJ2-7; v_gene: TRBV10-3; abundance: few; d_gene: TRBD2
CDR3nt: TGTGCCAGCAGTTCACTAGCGGGGGACGGGGAAGAGACCCAGTACTTC; CDR3aa: CASSSLAGDGEETQYF; j_gene: TRBJ2-5; v_gene: TRBV12-3/TRBV12-4; abundance: -; d_gene: TRBD2
CDR3nt: TGCGCCAGCAGACGGACAGACCAAGAGACCCAGTACTTC; CDR3aa: CASRRTDQETQYF; j_gene: TRBJ2-5; v_gene: TRBV4-3; abundance: -; d_gene: -
CDR3nt: TGTGCCAGCAGGCCAGTGGGCACCGGGGAGCTGTTTTTT; CDR3aa: CASRPVGTGELFF; j_gene: TRBJ2-2; v_gene: TRBV4-2; abundance: -; d_gene: -
CDR3nt: TGTGCCAGCAGGCCCGGGGACAAGCCTGAAGCTTTCTTT; CDR3aa: CASRPGDKPEAFF; j_gene: TRBJ1-1; v_gene: TRBV27; abundance: -; d_gene: -
CDR3nt: TGCGCCAGCAGCCCACAGCGGCAATACTATGGCTACACCTTC; CDR3aa: CASSPQRQYYGYTF; j_gene: TRBJ1-2; v_gene: TRBV5-1; abundance: -; d_gene: -
CDR3nt: TGTGCCAGCTCACCTACCTTACAGGCGAACACCGGGGAGCTGTTTTTT; CDR3aa: CASSPTLQANTGELFF; j_gene: TRBJ2-2; v_gene: TRBV18; abundance: -; d_gene: -
CDR3nt: TGTGCCAGCAGCCCAGCTAACAGGGGTTCCTACGAGCAGTACTTC; CDR3aa: CASSPANRGSYEQYF; j_gene: TRBJ2-7; v_gene: TRBV13; abundance: -; d_gene: TRBD1
CDR3nt: TGCAGTGCCCCATCGGCGGCCCGAATGAACACTGAAGCTTTCTTT; CDR3aa: CSAPSAARMNTEAFF; j_gene: TRBJ1-1; v_gene: TRBV20-1; abundance: few; d_gene: -
CDR3nt: TGTGCCAGCAGCCCCGCCGGTCACACCGGGGAGCTGTTTTTT; CDR3aa: CASSPAGHTGELFF; j_gene: TRBJ2-2; v_gene: TRBV7-3; abundance: -; d_gene: -
CDR3nt: TGTGCCAGCAGTTTAGGGGGGGGAGTCGGGACCCAGTACTTC; CDR3aa: CASSLGGGVGTQYF; j_gene: TRBJ2-5; v_gene: TRBV12-3/TRBV12-4; abundance: few; d_gene: TRBD2
CDR3nt: TGTGCCAGCAGACGACCGGGGCCGAGCTCCTACGAGCAGTACTTC; CDR3aa: CASRRPGPSSYEQYF; j_gene: TRBJ2-7; v_gene: TRBV27; abundance: many; d_gene: -
CDR3nt: TGTGCCAGCAGTTTTGGGGTAGAGCAGTACTTC; CDR3aa: CASSFGVEQYF; j_gene: TRBJ2-7; v_gene: TRBV12-3/TRBV12-4; abundance: few; d_gene: -
CDR3nt: TGCGCCAGCAGACCTGGACGGACAGCGGCTCCCTACGAGCAGTACTTC; CDR3aa: CASRPGRTAAPYEQYF; j_gene: TRBJ2-7; v_gene: TRBV5-1; abundance: few; d_gene: -
CDR3nt: TGTGCCATTCTTCACCAGGGACTAGACCCCTCCATAACGAACACCGGGGAGCTGTTTTTT; CDR3aa: CAILHQGLDPSITNTGELFF; j_gene: TRBJ2-2; v_gene: TRBV19; abundance: -; d_gene: TRBD2
CDR3nt: TGTGCCAGCAGCTTAGTTCGTGGGAGGGGGACAGATACGCAGTATTTT; CDR3aa: CASSLVRGRGTDTQYF; j_gene: TRBJ2-3; v_gene: TRBV7-2; abundance: -; d_gene: -
CDR3nt: TGTGCCAGCAGCCAAGATGGCAGCGGCCCATTGGGAGATACGCAGTATTTT; CDR3aa: CASSQDGSGPLGDTQYF; j_gene: TRBJ2-3; v_gene: TRBV4-2; abundance: few; d_gene: -
CDR3nt: TGTGCCAGCAGCAACACGGGTGAGCAGTACTTC; CDR3aa: CASSNTGEQYF; j_gene: TRBJ2-7; v_gene: TRBV3-1; abundance: -; d_gene: -
CDR3nt: TGTGCCAGCGGCGTGGCTCGGGACAATGAGCAGTTCTTC; CDR3aa: CASGVARDNEQFF; j_gene: TRBJ2-1; v_gene: TRBV7-3; abundance: few; d_gene: -
CDR3nt: TGCGCCAGCAGCGACACTAGCGGGGCGAGGGAGACCCAGTACTTC; CDR3aa: CASSDTSGARETQYF; j_gene: TRBJ2-5; v_gene: TRBV5-1; abundance: few; d_gene: TRBD2
CDR3nt: TGTGCCAGCAGCTCAAGCTTAGGGGGGACTGAAGCTTTCTTT; CDR3aa: CASSSSLGGTEAFF; j_gene: TRBJ1-1; v_gene: TRBV11-1; abundance: few; d_gene: -
CDR3nt: TGTGCCAGCAGCTTAGACCCTACCGTGAGCACAGATACGCAGTATTTT; CDR3aa: CASSLDPTVSTDTQYF; j_gene: TRBJ2-3; v_gene: TRBV7-9; abundance: -; d_gene: -
CDR3nt: TGTGCCAGCAGCTTAGTTTCGGGGGGCCTCACTGAAGCTTTCTTT; CDR3aa: CASSLVSGGLTEAFF; j_gene: TRBJ1-1; v_gene: TRBV7-9; abundance: -; d_gene: -
CDR3nt: TGCAGTGCTAGACGACTAGCGGGTAACTCCAAGCCCGGGGAGCTGTTTTTT; CDR3aa: CSARRLAGNSKPGELFF; j_gene: TRBJ2-2; v_gene: TRBV20-1; abundance: many; d_gene: TRBD2
CDR3nt: TGTGCCAGCAGCTCCTCTAGCGCCAAAAACATTCAGTACTTC; CDR3aa: CASSSSSAKNIQYF; j_gene: TRBJ2-4; v_gene: TRBV7-9; abundance: many; d_gene: -
CDR3nt: TGTGCCAGCAGCTTTCTAGCGGGAGGTCTACAAGAGACCCAGTACTTC; CDR3aa: CASSFLAGGLQETQYF; j_gene: TRBJ2-5; v_gene: TRBV11-2; abundance: -; d_gene: TRBD2
CDR3nt: TGTGCCAGCAGCGCCTACATGGATGAGCAGTTCTTC; CDR3aa: CASSAYMDEQFF; j_gene: TRBJ2-1; v_gene: TRBV7-2; abundance: -; d_gene: -
CDR3nt: TGCTGCGGTTGGGATAACTATGGCTACACCTTC; CDR3aa: CCGWDNYGYTF; j_gene: TRBJ1-2; v_gene: TRBV29-1; abundance: -; d_gene: -
CDR3nt: TGTGCCAGCAGCCCCCGGGACGATGTGGGGTATGGCTACACCTTC; CDR3aa: CASSPRDDVGYGYTF; j_gene: TRBJ1-2; v_gene: TRBV9; abundance: -; d_gene: -
CDR3nt: TGTGCCAGCCGAGTAGCGGGAGGGCCAGATACGCAGTATTTT; CDR3aa: CASRVAGGPDTQYF; j_gene: TRBJ2-3; v_gene: TRBV6-5; abundance: few; d_gene: TRBD2
CDR3nt: TGTGCCAGCAGCACTGCCTTACTGCGACCCAACTATGGCTACACCTTC; CDR3aa: CASSTALLRPNYGYTF; j_gene: TRBJ1-2; v_gene: TRBV21-1; abundance: -; d_gene: -
CDR3nt: TGCAGCGTTGTTGATCGGACTAGCGATTCAGATACGCAGTATTTT; CDR3aa: CSVVDRTSDSDTQYF; j_gene: TRBJ2-3; v_gene: TRBV29-1; abundance: -; d_gene: TRBD2
CDR3nt: TGTGCCATCAGTGAGTCAACAGGGTTCGGCACAGATACGCAGTATTTT; CDR3aa: CAISESTGFGTDTQYF; j_gene: TRBJ2-3; v_gene: TRBV10-3; abundance: -; d_gene: -
CDR3nt: TGTGCCACCAGCAGTGACCGTGGAGGGGCCTACACAGATACGCAGTATTTT; CDR3aa: CATSSDRGGAYTDTQYF; j_gene: TRBJ2-3; v_gene: TRBV15; abundance: -; d_gene: -